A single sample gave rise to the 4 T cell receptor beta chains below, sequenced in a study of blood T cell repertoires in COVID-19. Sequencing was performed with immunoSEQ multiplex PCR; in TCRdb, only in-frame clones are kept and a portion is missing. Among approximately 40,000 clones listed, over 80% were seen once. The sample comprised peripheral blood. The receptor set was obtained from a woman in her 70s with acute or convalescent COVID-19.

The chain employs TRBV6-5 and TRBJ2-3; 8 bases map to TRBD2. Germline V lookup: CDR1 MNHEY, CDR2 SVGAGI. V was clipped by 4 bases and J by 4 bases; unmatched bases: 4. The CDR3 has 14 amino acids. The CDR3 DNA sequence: TGTGCCAGCAGTTTAGCGGGGACCTCAGATACGCAGTATTTT. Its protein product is CASSLAGTSDTQYF.

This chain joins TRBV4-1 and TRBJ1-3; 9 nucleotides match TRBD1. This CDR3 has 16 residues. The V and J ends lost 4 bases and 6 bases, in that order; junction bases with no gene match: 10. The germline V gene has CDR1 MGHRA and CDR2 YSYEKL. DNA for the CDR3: TGCGCCAGCAGCCCAAAACAGGGGGCCTTTGAAAACACCATATATTTT. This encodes CASSPKQGAFENTIYF.

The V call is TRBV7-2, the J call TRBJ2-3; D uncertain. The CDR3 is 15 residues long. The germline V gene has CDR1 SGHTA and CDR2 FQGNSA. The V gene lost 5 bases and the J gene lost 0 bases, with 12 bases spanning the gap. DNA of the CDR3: TGTGCCAGCAGCACGCGACTTACTAGCACAGATACGCAGTATTTT. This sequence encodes CASSTRLTSTDTQYF. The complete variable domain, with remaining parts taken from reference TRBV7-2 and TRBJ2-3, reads GAGVSQSPSNKVTEKGKDVELRCDPISGHTALYWYRQSLGQGLEFLIYFQGNSAPDKSGLPSDRFSAERTGGSVSTLTIQRTQQEDSAVYLCASSTRLTSTDTQYFGPGTRLTVL.

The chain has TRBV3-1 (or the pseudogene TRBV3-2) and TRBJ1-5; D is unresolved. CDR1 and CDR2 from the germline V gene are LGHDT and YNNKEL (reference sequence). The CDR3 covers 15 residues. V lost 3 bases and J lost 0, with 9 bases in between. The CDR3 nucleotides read TGTGCCAGCAGCCACGGAGGCAGTAGCAATCAGCCCCAGCATTTT. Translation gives CASSHGGSSNQPQHF.